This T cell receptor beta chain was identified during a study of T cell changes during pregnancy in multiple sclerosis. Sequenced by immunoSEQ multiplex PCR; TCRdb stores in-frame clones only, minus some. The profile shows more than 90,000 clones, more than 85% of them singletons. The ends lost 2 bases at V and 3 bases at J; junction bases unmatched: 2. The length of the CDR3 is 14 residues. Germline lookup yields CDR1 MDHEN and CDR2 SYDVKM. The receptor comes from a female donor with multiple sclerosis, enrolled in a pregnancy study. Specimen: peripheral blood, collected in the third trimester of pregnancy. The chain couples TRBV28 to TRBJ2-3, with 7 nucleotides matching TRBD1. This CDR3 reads CASSLLQGTDTQYF. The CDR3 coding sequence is TGTGCCAGCAGTTTACTACAGGGGACAGATACGCAGTATTTT. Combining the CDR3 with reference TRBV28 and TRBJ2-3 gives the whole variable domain DVKVTQSSRYLVKRTGEKVFLECVQDMDHENMFWYRQDPGLGLRLIYFSYDVKMKEKGDIPEGYSVSREKKERFSLILESASTNQTSMYLCASSLLQGTDTQYFGPGTRLTVL.